The present entry profiles one T cell receptor (beta chain) with its context. Its antigen is currently unknown. This specimen includes other DNA sequences encoding the same CDR3. The entry originates in a study of cytomegalovirus exposure and HLA in healthy donors. The germline gives CDR1 SGHRS, CDR2 YFSETQ. Germline trimming cut 2 bases from V and 2 bases from J; bases unmatched to any gene: 6. This CDR3 has 16 amino acids. 13 Jbeta primers and 60 Vbeta primers were used for the PCR. Only in-frame clones appear in the TCRdb table, and some are missing; sequencing was by immunoSEQ multiplex PCR. The profile shows about 250,000 clones, about 66% of them singletons. Study outcomes and limitations: It was only CMV serostatus that was available as immune exposure information. Most TCR sequences proved rare, with some public TCRs found in many donors.

The sequence was collected from a female donor in good health and CMV-seronegative. Material for sequencing was PBMCs. The chain joins TRBV5-1 to TRBJ2-3, with 9 bases fitting TRBD2. CDR3 residues: CASSLGAGGYTDTQYF. CDR3 nucleotides: TGCGCCAGCAGCTTAGGAGCGGGAGGTTACACAGATACGCAGTATTTT.